This TCR beta chain was sequenced during a study of cytomegalovirus exposure and HLA in healthy donors. Overall study results and limits: TCR beta V- and J-gene trimming, according to a later analysis, was linked to a missense DCLRE1C variant.

The CDR3 consists of 16 residues. Germline V gives CDR1 SGHVS, CDR2 FQNEAQ. V was pared by 4 bases and J by 2 bases, with 12 bases between. The PCR ran on 60 Vbeta and 13 Jbeta primers. Using immunoSEQ multiplex PCR, the repertoire was profiled, and TCRdb retains in-frame clones only, with some absent. The data show approximately 70,000 clones, with about 78% seen just once and around 10% held by the top ten. About this clone: The antigen is undetermined.

Sequenced input: PBMCs. The TCR originated in a woman aged 40 to 50 in good health and CMV-seropositive. The chain recombines TRBV7-8 with TRBJ2-6; TRBD1 might be the D (6 bases). Written as DNA, the CDR3 is TGTGCCAGCAGCTCACAGGGTAGGCCTGGGGCCAACGTCCTGACTTTC. Translation gives CASSSQGRPGANVLTF.